Presented here are 16 T cell receptor beta chains from one specimen sequenced in a study of blood T cells in healthy people across ages. A sample-barcoded 5' primer and a J-beta primer mix were used in a second PCR of roughly 7 to 11 cycles. TCRdb reanalysed the 5' RACE reads using MiXCR and keeps one entry per CDR3 protein. The sample carries 850,000 to 1,000,000 distinct CDR3 sequences, roughly 43% recorded once. Input material: blood. The receptors come from a man aged 25-40 years in good health.

This clonotype has a count of ten or more. The chain combines TRBV29-1 with TRBJ2-7; D might be TRBD2 (5 bases). Germline CDR1 is SQVTM and CDR2 is ANQGSEA. The CDR3 covers 13 residues. The V end lost 4 bases, the J end lost 2 bases, and 12 bases lay between the germline ends. CDR3: CSVGTEETYEQYF. Written as DNA, the CDR3 is TGCAGCGTTGGGACTGAAGAAACCTACGAGCAGTACTTC.

The J gene is TRBJ2-7, the V gene TRBV20-1; D possibly corresponds to TRBD1 (5 bases). The germline V and J ends were trimmed by 2 bases and 4 bases, with 12 bases remaining between them. Germline CDR1 is DFQATT and CDR2 is SNEGSKA (reference sequence). The CDR3 has 13 amino acids. The CDR3 bases are TGCAGTGCTAGAATACCAGGGCAGTACGAGCAGTACTTC. It specifies CSARIPGQYEQYF.

The chain combines TRBV10-3 with TRBJ1-4; the D gene is possibly TRBD1 (5 bases). The germline gives CDR1 ENHRY, CDR2 SYGVKD. Trimming removed 0 bases at V and 5 bases at J, with 16 bases between. CDR3 size: 17 residues. DNA of the CDR3: TGTGCCATCAGTGAGTCGCGGTTTGGCCGACAGAATGAAAAACTGTTTTTT. Translated, it gives CAISESRFGRQNEKLFF.

The chain is built from TRBV6-5 and TRBJ2-7; 9 bases align to TRBD1. CDR3 size: 16 residues. The V gene end was trimmed by 2 bases and the J gene end by 2 bases; junction bases not matched to a gene: 7. The germline V gene has CDR1 MNHEY and CDR2 SVGAGI. The CDR3 is CASSYAPRQGAYEQYF. CDR3 DNA sequence: TGTGCCAGCAGTTACGCTCCCAGACAGGGGGCCTACGAGCAGTACTTC.

The chain joins TRBV3-1 to TRBJ1-2, with D tentatively TRBD1 (5 bases). CDR1 is LGHDT and CDR2 is YNNKEL in the germline V gene (reference sequence). CDR3 length equals 17 residues. Trimming removed 1 base at V and 0 bases at J, with 15 bases between. In DNA form, the CDR3 reads TGTGCCAGCAGCCAAGGATTCGGGGCAGGGACTAACTATGGCTACACCTTC. It translates to CASSQGFGAGTNYGYTF.

This chain uses TRBV3-1 with TRBJ1-4; D possibly corresponds to TRBD1 (5 bases). Germline lookup yields CDR1 LGHDT and CDR2 YNNKEL (reference sequence). The CDR3 contains 12 residues. Trimming cost V 2 bases and J 14 bases, with 12 bases left between them. The CDR3 nucleotides are TGTGCCAGCAGCCAAACCTCGCAGGGTCTGTTTTTT. Encoded protein: CASSQTSQGLFF.

This clonotype was counted a few times. This may be a read error, as it is one base from a much larger clone. The V gene is TRBV20-1, the J gene TRBJ1-2; no clear D. This CDR3 is built from 13 residues. Trimming pared 3 bases from V and 1 base from J, leaving 9 bases between. Germline CDR1 and CDR2: DFQATT and SNEGSKA (reference sequence). In nucleotides, the CDR3 is TGCAGTGCTAGGATGCCGGATAACTATGGCTACACCTTC. It is translated as CSARMPDNYGYTF.

This clonotype was counted a few times. The rearrangement uses TRBV7-2 and TRBJ2-3, with D possibly being TRBD1 (5 bases). The V end lost 0 bases, the J end lost 3 bases, and 10 bases lay between the germline ends. The CDR3 sequence is 15 residues long. The germline CDR1 and CDR2 sequences are SGHTA and FQGNSA. In DNA form, the CDR3 reads TGTGCCAGCAGCTTAGCTGCGACAGTTACAGATACGCAGTATTTT. Translated: CASSLAATVTDTQYF.

The chain carries TRBV20-1 and TRBJ1-5, with D perhaps matching TRBD1 (5 bases). V lost 4 bases and J 5 bases, leaving 15 bases between the germline ends. This CDR3 comprises 14 residues. Germline loops: CDR1 DFQATT, CDR2 SNEGSKA (reference sequence). The CDR3 bases are TGCAGTGCTATATTAGGGACTATTTATCAGCCCCAGCATTTT. Residues: CSAILGTIYQPQHF.

This clonotype came up a few times. The gene calls are TRBV7-9 and TRBJ2-2; the D is unclear. This CDR3 region has 12 residues. Germline lookup yields CDR1 SEHNR and CDR2 FQNEAQ (reference sequence). Trimming shortened V by 8 bases and J by 0 bases, and 4 bases separated the two germline ends. The CDR3 nucleotides read TGTGCCAGCCAGCCGAACACCGGGGAGCTGTTTTTT. It specifies CASQPNTGELFF.

In its sample, this clonotype was seen a few times. The rearrangement links TRBV7-9 to TRBJ1-5; the match to TRBD1 covers 10 bases. The J segment lost 6 bases and the V segment lost 9 bases, leaving 8 bases of the junction unmatched. The CDR3 totals 14 residues. From germline, CDR1 is SEHNR and CDR2 FQNEAQ (reference sequence). The CDR3: CASSVTGGGQPQHF. The CDR3 region has the DNA TGTGCCAGTTCAGTGACAGGGGGCGGTCAGCCCCAGCATTTT. Using reference TRBV7-9 and TRBJ1-5 for the parts outside the CDR3, the full variable domain is DTGVSQNPRHKITKRGQNVTFRCDPISEHNRLYWYRQTLGQGPEFLTYFQNEAQLEKSRLLSDRFSAERPKGSFSTLEIQRTEQGDSAMYLCASSVTGGGQPQHFGDGTRLSIL.

This clonotype turned up a few times. CDR3: CASSLNLAGGDNEQFF. In nucleotides, the CDR3 is TGTGCCAGCAGCCTGAACCTAGCGGGGGGCGACAATGAGCAGTTCTTC. The chain recombines TRBV7-9 with TRBJ2-1, with TRBD2 matching 11 bases. V gave up 5 bases and J gave up 5 bases; unmatched junction bases: 8. Germline V gene sequence: CDR1 SEHNR, CDR2 FQNEAQ (reference sequence). The CDR3 runs to 16 residues. Full variable domain (outside the CDR3, taken from reference TRBV7-9 and TRBJ2-1): DTGVSQNPRHKITKRGQNVTFRCDPISEHNRLYWYRQTLGQGPEFLTYFQNEAQLEKSRLLSDRFSAERPKGSFSTLEIQRTEQGDSAMYLCASSLNLAGGDNEQFFGPGTRLTVL.

This clonotype has more than one count but fewer than ten. This rearrangement joins TRBV12-3 or TRBV12-4 to TRBJ1-4; D remains ambiguous. CDR3 length equals 17 residues. V shed 3 bases and J shed 0 bases, with 14 bases lying between them. The CDR3 bases are TGTGCCAGCAGTTTGAGAGGGTACGGAGCAACTAATGAAAAACTGTTTTTT. It codes for CASSLRGYGATNEKLFF.

This clonotype was counted only a few times. The chain is built from TRBV12-3 or TRBV12-4 and TRBJ2-7; D is unresolved. V gave up 1 base and J gave up 2 bases, with 6 bases separating them. The CDR3 is 13 amino acids. The CDR3 is CASSLVITYEQYF. DNA for the CDR3: TGTGCCAGCAGTTTAGTGATTACCTACGAGCAGTACTTC.

The chain carries TRBV5-6 and TRBJ1-2; D is undetermined. The germline V gene encodes CDR1 SGHDT and CDR2 YYEEEE. The CDR3 sequence is 14 residues long. Between the trimmed V and J ends, which lost 1 base and 4 bases, there was a span of 11 bases. The CDR3 nucleotides are TGTGCCAGCAGCTTGAGAGGAGACCGCTATGGCTACACCTTC. This gives the protein CASSLRGDRYGYTF.

In this sample, this clonotype turned up a few times. This sequence joins TRBV29-1 and TRBJ1-2, with TRBD1 matching 12 bases. CDR1 and CDR2 (germline): SQVTM, ANQGSEA. This CDR3 comprises 13 residues. Germline trimming cut 7 bases from V and 7 bases from J; bases unmatched to any gene: 7. The CDR3 is CSAGTGGQSGYTF. CDR3 nucleotide sequence: TGCAGCGCCGGGACAGGGGGCCAGAGTGGCTACACCTTC.